The present T cell receptor beta chain was sequenced within a study of blood T cell repertoires in COVID-19. Notes on this clone: Other nucleotide sequences in the sample specify the same CDR3.

Repertoires were generated with immunoSEQ multiplex PCR, while TCRdb's copy carries only in-frame clones and drops some. The profile shows about 270,000 clones, roughly nine tenths of them singletons. Germline CDR1 reads SGHRS; CDR2 reads YFSETQ. V shed 4 bases and J 2 bases; nucleotides not matched to a gene: 4. This CDR3 has 15 residues. The material sequenced was PBMCs or T cells enriched from blood (not recorded which). The genes are TRBV5-1 and TRBJ1-2; TRBD1 matches 11 bases. This sequence originates from a woman aged 18-35 years who had recovered from COVID-19. CDR3 residues: CASSLGQGANYGYTF. The CDR3 bases are TGCGCCAGCAGCCTTGGACAGGGGGCCAACTATGGCTACACCTTC. The full variable domain, rest sourced from reference TRBV5-1 and TRBJ1-2, is KAGVTQTPRYLIKTRGQQVTLSCSPISGHRSVSWYQQTPGQGLQFLFEYFSETQRNKGNFPGRFSGRQFSNSRSEMNVSTLELGDSALYLCASSLGQGANYGYTFGSGTRLTVV.